This TCR beta chain was recovered during a study of blood T cell repertoires in COVID-19. Looking at the study overall: Collection of acute and convalescent COVID-19 samples took place in the United States, Italy and Spain. T cells, B-cell-depleted T cells, or PBMCs supplied cDNA or gDNA.

CDR3 length: 12 residues. Deletions cut 5 bases from V and 11 bases from J, with 15 bases between. Source study methods: Using reference gene primer amplification, nucleated cell counts were estimated. Data came from immunoSEQ multiplex PCR; TCRdb stores just in-frame clones and leaves some out. That table supplies the V and J calls and clone size; D and trimming were determined from the DNA. Altogether 100,000 to 150,000 clones are present, around 70% being singletons, with the ten largest covering roughly 5.5%. The TCR comes from a man between 60 and 70 years old with acute or convalescent COVID-19. The rearrangement uses TRBV12-3 or TRBV12-4 and TRBJ1-1; the D gene is possibly TRBD1 (6 bases). Material for sequencing was peripheral blood. The CDR3 sequence: CASSLDRSGAFF. DNA for the CDR3: TGTGCCAGCAGTCTTGACAGGTCAGGGGCTTTCTTT.